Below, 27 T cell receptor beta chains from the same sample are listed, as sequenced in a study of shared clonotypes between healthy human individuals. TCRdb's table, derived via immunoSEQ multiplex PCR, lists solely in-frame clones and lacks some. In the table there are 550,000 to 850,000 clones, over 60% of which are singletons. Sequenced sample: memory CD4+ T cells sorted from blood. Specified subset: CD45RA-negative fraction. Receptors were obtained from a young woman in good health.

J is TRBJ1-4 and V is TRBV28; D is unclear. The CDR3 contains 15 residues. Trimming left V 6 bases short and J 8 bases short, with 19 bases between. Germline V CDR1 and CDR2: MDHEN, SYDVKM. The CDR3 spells CASSPSGFVYEKLFF. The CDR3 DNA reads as TGTGCCAGCAGCCCTTCGGGGTTCGTCTACGAAAAACTGTTTTTT.

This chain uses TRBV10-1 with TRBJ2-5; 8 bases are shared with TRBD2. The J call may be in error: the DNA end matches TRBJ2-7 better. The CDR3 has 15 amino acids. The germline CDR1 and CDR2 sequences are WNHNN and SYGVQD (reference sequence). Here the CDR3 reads CASSESKRESYEQYF. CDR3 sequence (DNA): TGCGCCAGCAGTGAGTCTAAGCGGGAGTCCTACGAGCAGTACTTC.

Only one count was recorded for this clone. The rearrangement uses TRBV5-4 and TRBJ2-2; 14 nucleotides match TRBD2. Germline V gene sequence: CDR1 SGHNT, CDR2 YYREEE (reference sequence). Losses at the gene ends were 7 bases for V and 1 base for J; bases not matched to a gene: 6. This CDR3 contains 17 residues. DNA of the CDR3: TGTGCCAGCGGACCCGGGACTAGCGGGAGGAACACCGGGGAGCTGTTTTTT. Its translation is CASGPGTSGRNTGELFF. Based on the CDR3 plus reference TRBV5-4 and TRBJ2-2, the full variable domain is ETGVTQSPTHLIKTRGQQVTLRCSSQSGHNTVSWYQQALGQGPQFIFQYYREEENGRGNFPPRFSGLQFPNYSSELNVNALELDDSALYLCASGPGTSGRNTGELFFGEGSRLTVL.

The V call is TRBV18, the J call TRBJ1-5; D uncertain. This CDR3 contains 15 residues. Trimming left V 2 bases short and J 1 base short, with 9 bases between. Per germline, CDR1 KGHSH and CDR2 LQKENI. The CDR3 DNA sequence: TGTGCCAGCTCACCAGGGTCTGTGAGCAATCAGCCCCAGCATTTT. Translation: CASSPGSVSNQPQHF.

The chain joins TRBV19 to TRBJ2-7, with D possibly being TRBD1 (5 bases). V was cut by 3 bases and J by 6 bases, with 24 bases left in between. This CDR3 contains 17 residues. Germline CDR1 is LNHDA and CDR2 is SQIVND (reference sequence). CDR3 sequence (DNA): TGTGCCAGTAGTATTAGTCGGGTCGTGGACAAAATCGGCGAGCAGTACTTC. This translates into CASSISRVVDKIGEQYF.

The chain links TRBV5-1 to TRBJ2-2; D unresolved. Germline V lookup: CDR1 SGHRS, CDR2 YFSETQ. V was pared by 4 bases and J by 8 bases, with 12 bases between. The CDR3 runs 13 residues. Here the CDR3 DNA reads TGCGCCAGCAGCCCGATGGTCGGGGGGGAGCTGTTTTTT. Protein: CASSPMVGGELFF.

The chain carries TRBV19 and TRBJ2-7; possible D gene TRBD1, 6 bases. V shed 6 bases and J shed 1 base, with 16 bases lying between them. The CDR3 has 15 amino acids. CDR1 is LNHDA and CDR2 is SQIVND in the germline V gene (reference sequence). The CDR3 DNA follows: TGTGCCAGTAGCAACAGGGTTAGTACGTCCTACGAGCAGTACTTC. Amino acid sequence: CASSNRVSTSYEQYF.

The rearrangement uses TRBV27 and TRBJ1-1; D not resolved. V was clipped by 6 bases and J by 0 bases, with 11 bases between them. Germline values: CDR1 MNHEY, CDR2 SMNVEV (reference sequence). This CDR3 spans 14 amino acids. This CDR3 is CASSTQRMNTEAFF. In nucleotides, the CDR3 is TGTGCCAGCAGCACACAACGTATGAACACTGAAGCTTTCTTT.

CDR3 residues: CATLASTDTQYF. DNA of the CDR3: TGTGCCACCTTAGCTAGCACAGATACGCAGTATTTT. This rearrangement joins TRBV6-4 to TRBJ2-3; no clear D. This CDR3 comprises 12 residues. Germline CDR1 reads MRHNA; CDR2 reads SNTAGT. The V end lost 10 bases, the J end lost 0 bases, and 8 bases lay between the germline ends.

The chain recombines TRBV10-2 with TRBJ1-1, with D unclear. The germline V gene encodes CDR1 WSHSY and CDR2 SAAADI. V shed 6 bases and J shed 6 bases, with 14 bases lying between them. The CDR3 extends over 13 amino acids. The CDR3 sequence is CASSINRFAEAFF. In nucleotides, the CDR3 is TGCGCCAGCAGCATCAATAGGTTCGCTGAAGCTTTCTTT.

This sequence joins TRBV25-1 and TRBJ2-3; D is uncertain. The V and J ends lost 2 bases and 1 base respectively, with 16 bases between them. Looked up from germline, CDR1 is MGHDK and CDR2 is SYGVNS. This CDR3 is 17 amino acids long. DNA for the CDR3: TGTGCCAGCAGTGAAAACCAACCCGGAACCCGCACAGATACGCAGTATTTT. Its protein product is CASSENQPGTRTDTQYF.

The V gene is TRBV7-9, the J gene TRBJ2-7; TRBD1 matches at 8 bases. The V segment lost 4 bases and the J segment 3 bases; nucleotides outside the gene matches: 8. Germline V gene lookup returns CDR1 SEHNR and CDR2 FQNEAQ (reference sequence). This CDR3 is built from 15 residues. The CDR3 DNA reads TGTGCCAGCAGCTGGAGGACAGGGACGGACTACGAGCAGTACTTC. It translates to CASSWRTGTDYEQYF.

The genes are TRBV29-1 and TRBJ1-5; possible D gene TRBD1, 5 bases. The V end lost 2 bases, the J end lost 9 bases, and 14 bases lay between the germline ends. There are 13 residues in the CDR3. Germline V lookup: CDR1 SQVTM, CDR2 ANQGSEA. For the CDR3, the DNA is TGCAGCGTTGAATTCGGGGGAAGGGGGCCCCAGCATTTT. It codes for CSVEFGGRGPQHF.

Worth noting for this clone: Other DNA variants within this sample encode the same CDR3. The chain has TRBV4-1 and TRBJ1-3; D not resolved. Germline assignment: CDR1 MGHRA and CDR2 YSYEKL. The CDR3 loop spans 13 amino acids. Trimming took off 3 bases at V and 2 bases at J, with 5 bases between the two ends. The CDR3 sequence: CASSHDTGNTIYF. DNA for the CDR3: TGCGCCAGCAGCCATGACACTGGAAACACCATATATTTT.

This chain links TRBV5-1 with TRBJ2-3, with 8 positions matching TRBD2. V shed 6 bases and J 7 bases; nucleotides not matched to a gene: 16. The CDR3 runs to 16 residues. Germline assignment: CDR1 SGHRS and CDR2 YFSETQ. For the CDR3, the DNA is TGCGCCAGCACCCGGCGACGGGAGGGAGGCGCGAATACGCAGTATTTT. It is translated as CASTRRREGGANTQYF.

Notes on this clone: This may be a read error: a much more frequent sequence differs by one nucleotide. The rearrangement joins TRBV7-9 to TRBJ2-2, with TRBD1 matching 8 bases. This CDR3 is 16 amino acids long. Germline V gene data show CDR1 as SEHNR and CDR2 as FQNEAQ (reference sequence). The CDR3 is CASSLTGVANTGELLF. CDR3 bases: TGTGCCAGCAGCCTGACAGGGGTCGCGAACACCGGGGAGCTGCTTTTT. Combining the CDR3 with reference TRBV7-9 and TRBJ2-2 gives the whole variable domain DTGVSQNPRHKITKRGQNVTFRCDPISEHNRLYWYRQTLGQGPEFLTYFQNEAQLEKSRLLSDRFSAERPKGSFSTLEIQRTEQGDSAMYLCASSLTGVANTGELLFGEGSRLTVL.

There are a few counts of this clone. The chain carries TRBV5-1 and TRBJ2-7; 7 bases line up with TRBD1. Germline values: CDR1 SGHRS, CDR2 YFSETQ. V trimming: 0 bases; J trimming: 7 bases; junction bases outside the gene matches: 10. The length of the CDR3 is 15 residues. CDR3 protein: CASSLVDRVLREQYF. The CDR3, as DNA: TGCGCCAGCAGCTTGGTCGACAGGGTGCTGAGGGAGCAGTACTTC. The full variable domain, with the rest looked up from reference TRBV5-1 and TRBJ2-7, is KAGVTQTPRYLIKTRGQQVTLSCSPISGHRSVSWYQQTPGQGLQFLFEYFSETQRNKGNFPGRFSGRQFSNSRSEMNVSTLELGDSALYLCASSLVDRVLREQYFGPGTRLTVT.

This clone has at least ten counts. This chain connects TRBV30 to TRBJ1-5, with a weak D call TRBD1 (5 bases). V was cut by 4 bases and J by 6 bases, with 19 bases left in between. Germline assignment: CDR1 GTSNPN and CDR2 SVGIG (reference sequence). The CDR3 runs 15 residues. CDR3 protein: CAWTPSGGGSQPQHF. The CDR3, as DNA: TGTGCCTGGACCCCTAGCGGGGGGGGAAGTCAGCCCCAGCATTTT. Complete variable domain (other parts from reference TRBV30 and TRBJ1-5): SQTIHQWPATLVQPVGSPLSLECTVEGTSNPNLYWYRQAAGRGLQLLFYSVGIGQISSEVPQNLSASRPQDRQFILSSKKLLLSDSGFYLCAWTPSGGGSQPQHFGDGTRLSIL.

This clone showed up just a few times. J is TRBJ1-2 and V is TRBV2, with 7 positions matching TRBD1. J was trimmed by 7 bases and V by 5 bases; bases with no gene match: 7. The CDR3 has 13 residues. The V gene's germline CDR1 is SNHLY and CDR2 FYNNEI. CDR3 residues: CASSTGEVGGYTF. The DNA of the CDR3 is TGTGCCAGCAGTACAGGGGAAGTAGGTGGCTACACCTTC. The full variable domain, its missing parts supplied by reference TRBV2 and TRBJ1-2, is EPEVTQTPSHQVTQMGQEVILRCVPISNHLYFYWYRQILGQKVEFLVSFYNNEISEKSEIFDDQFSVERPDGSNFTLKIRSTKLEDSAMYFCASSTGEVGGYTFGSGTRLTVV.

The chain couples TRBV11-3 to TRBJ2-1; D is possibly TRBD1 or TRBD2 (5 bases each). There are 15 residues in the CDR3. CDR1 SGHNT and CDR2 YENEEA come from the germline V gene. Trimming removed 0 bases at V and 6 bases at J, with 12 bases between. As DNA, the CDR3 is TGTGCCAGCAGCTTAGATGGGGGTAGGACCAATGAGCAGTTCTTC. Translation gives CASSLDGGRTNEQFF.

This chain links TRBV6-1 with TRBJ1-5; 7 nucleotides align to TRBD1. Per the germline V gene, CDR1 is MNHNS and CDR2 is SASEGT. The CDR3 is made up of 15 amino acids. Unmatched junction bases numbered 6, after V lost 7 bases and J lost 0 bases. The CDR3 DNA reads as TGTGCCAGCACCCGCAGGGGGAATAGCAATCAGCCCCAGCATTTT. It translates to CASTRRGNSNQPQHF.

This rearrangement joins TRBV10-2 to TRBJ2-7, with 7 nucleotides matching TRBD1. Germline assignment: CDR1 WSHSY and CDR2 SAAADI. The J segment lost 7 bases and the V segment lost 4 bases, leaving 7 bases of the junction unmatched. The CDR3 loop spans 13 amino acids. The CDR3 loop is CASSGQGIGEQYF. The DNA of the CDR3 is TGCGCCAGCAGTGGACAGGGAATAGGGGAGCAGTACTTC.

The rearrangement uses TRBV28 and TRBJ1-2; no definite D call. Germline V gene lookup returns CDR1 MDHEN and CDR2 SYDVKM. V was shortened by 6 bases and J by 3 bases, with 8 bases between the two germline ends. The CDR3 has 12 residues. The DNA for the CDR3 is TGTGCCAGCAGCCCTGCTGACTATGGCTACACCTTC. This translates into CASSPADYGYTF.

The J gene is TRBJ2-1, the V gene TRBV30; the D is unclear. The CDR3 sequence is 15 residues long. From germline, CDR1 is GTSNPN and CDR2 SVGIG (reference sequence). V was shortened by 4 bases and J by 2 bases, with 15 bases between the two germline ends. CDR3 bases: TGTGCCTGGAAGGGCGGAGTCCCGGCCTACAATGAGCAGTTCTTC. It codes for CAWKGGVPAYNEQFF.

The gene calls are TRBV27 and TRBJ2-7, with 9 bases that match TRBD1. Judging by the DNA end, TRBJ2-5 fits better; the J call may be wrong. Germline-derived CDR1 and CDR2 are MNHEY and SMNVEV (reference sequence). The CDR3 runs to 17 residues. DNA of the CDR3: TGTGCCAGCAGCAAAGGAGGGAACCGGGACAGGGTGGGGACCCAGTACTTC. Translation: CASSKGGNRDRVGTQYF.

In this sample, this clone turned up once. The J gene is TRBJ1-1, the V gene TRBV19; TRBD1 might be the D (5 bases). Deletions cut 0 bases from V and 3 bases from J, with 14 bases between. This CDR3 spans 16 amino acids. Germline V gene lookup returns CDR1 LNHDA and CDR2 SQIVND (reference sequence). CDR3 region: CASSIDFSRVYTEAFF. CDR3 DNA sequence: TGTGCCAGTAGTATAGATTTTAGCAGGGTGTACACTGAAGCTTTCTTT.

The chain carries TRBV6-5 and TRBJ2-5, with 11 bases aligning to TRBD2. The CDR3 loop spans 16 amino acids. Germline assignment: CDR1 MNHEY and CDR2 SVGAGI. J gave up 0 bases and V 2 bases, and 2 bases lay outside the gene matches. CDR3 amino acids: CASSYRLAGNQETQYF. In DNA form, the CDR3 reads TGTGCCAGCAGTTACCGACTAGCGGGAAACCAAGAGACCCAGTACTTC.